The 25 T cell receptor beta chains reported below all come from one sample, sequenced in a study of blood T cells in healthy people across ages. Primers used in a second PCR of about 6 to 11 cycles were a sample-barcoded 5' primer and a J-beta primer mix. One entry per CDR3 protein, called by TCRdb with MiXCR from the 5' RACE reads. The sample yields about 900,000 distinct CDR3 sequences, approximately 59% seen once. Sequenced: blood. Receptor source: a man aged 25-40 years in good health.

This chain connects TRBV2 to TRBJ2-7, with TRBD2 as a possible D gene (6 bases). This CDR3 has 15 residues. Trimming took off 8 bases at V and 3 bases at J, with 20 bases between the two ends. Germline V lookup: CDR1 SNHLY, CDR2 FYNNEI. CDR3 nucleotide sequence: TGTGCCAGCGGGACTGGGCGTTCGTCCGGCTACGAGCAGTACTTC. Protein sequence: CASGTGRSSGYEQYF.

The chain employs TRBV29-1 and TRBJ2-1; D is possibly TRBD2 (7 bases). V lost 4 bases and J 3 bases, leaving 16 bases between the germline ends. The CDR3 consists of 15 residues. CDR1 and CDR2 from the germline V gene are SQVTM and ANQGSEA. CDR3 loop: CSVVGGQINYNEQFF. The DNA of the CDR3 is TGCAGCGTTGTGGGGGGGCAGATAAACTACAATGAGCAGTTCTTC.

The chain has TRBV10-3 and TRBJ2-3; D gene unclear. Trimming pared 2 bases from V and 2 bases from J, leaving 5 bases between. The CDR3 runs 13 residues. Per the germline V gene, CDR1 is ENHRY and CDR2 is SYGVKD. The CDR3: CAISEVNTDTQYF. CDR3 coding DNA: TGTGCCATCAGTGAGGTCAACACAGATACGCAGTATTTT.

This clonotype was seen a handful of times. This chain uses TRBV5-1 with TRBJ2-7; no reliable D call. Germline CDR1 is SGHRS and CDR2 is YFSETQ. The V end was cut by 1 base, the J end by 2 bases, with 10 bases between. This CDR3 has 14 amino acids. CDR3 amino acids: CASSLSRLTYEQYF. For the CDR3, the DNA is TGCGCCAGCAGCTTGTCAAGGCTGACCTACGAGCAGTACTTC. Supplemented by reference TRBV5-1 and TRBJ2-7, the full variable domain reads KAGVTQTPRYLIKTRGQQVTLSCSPISGHRSVSWYQQTPGQGLQFLFEYFSETQRNKGNFPGRFSGRQFSNSRSEMNVSTLELGDSALYLCASSLSRLTYEQYFGPGTRLTVT.

The V call is TRBV24-1, the J call TRBJ1-2; TRBD1 agrees at 7 bases. CDR3 length: 13 residues. The ends lost 7 bases at V and 4 bases at J; junction bases unmatched: 5. The V gene's germline CDR1 is KGHDR and CDR2 SFDVKD. DNA for the CDR3: TGTGCCACCAGAACAGGGGACGGCTATGGCTACACCTTC. This translates into CATRTGDGYGYTF.

The chain has TRBV7-2 and TRBJ2-1; 10 positions agree with TRBD2. The CDR3 loop spans 17 amino acids. J was trimmed by 0 bases and V by 6 bases; bases with no gene match: 8. The germline CDR1 and CDR2 sequences are SGHTA and FQGNSA. Here the CDR3 reads CASRTTSGYSSYNEQFF. CDR3 nucleotides: TGTGCCAGCAGGACGACTAGCGGGTATAGCTCCTACAATGAGCAGTTCTTC.

The chain joins TRBV20-1 to TRBJ2-5; D remains ambiguous. With 5 bases removed from V and 4 bases from J, the gap between germline ends came to 20 bases. Germline CDR1 reads DFQATT; CDR2 reads SNEGSKA (reference sequence). The CDR3 length is 15 residues. The DNA of the CDR3 is TGCAGTGCTCCAGAGGCGGCCCAAGGTAGAGAGACCCAGTACTTC. Translation gives CSAPEAAQGRETQYF.

The chain has TRBV15 and TRBJ1-5; TRBD1 is a possible D gene (6 bases). Trimming took off 6 bases at V and 2 bases at J, with 11 bases between the two ends. The CDR3 is made up of 14 amino acids. Germline-derived CDR1 and CDR2 are LNHNV and YYDKDF (reference sequence). In nucleotides, the CDR3 is TGTGCCACCAGACCGGGGGCTGGCAATCAGCCCCAGCATTTT. It specifies CATRPGAGNQPQHF.

This clonotype was counted between two and nine times. The CDR3 DNA sequence: TGTGCCAGCAGTTTATCAGTGGATACGCAGTATTTT. Its translation: CASSLSVDTQYF. The rearrangement uses TRBV28 and TRBJ2-3; D ambiguous. This CDR3 has 12 residues. Deletions cut 1 base from V and 6 bases from J, with 5 bases between. From germline, CDR1 is MDHEN and CDR2 SYDVKM.

The chain recombines TRBV7-2 with TRBJ2-7; D not certain. Germline CDR1 reads SGHTA; CDR2 reads FQGNSA. The ends were cut back, 2 bases at V and 2 bases at J, with 10 bases in the middle. The CDR3 contains 14 residues. In DNA form, the CDR3 reads TGTGCCAGCAGCTTATCGAACGCCGCCTACGAGCAGTACTTC. Encoded protein: CASSLSNAAYEQYF. The full variable domain, with the rest looked up from reference TRBV7-2 and TRBJ2-7, is GAGVSQSPSNKVTEKGKDVELRCDPISGHTALYWYRQSLGQGLEFLIYFQGNSAPDKSGLPSDRFSAERTGGSVSTLTIQRTQQEDSAVYLCASSLSNAAYEQYFGPGTRLTVT.

This clonotype was recorded a few times. CDR3: CASSPLAGDTQYF. The CDR3 region has the DNA TGTGCCAGCAGTCCCCTAGCGGGGGATACGCAGTATTTT. The chain joins TRBV6-6 to TRBJ2-3; 9 positions agree with TRBD2. In germline, CDR1 is MNHNY, CDR2 SVGAGI (reference sequence). After removal of 5 bases from V and 6 bases from J, the junction contained 3 bases not matched to a gene. The CDR3 has 13 residues.

The rearrangement uses TRBV5-5 and TRBJ2-6; D might be TRBD1 or TRBD2, each matching 5 bases. This CDR3 is 16 amino acids long. Deletions cut 0 bases from V and 2 bases from J, with 9 bases between. Germline assignment: CDR1 SGHKS and CDR2 YYEKEE (reference sequence). CDR3 in DNA: TGTGCCAGCAGCTTGGGGGGGACCGCTGGGGCCAACGTCCTGACTTTC. It specifies CASSLGGTAGANVLTF.

This clonotype was counted between two and nine times. The chain carries TRBV7-9 and TRBJ1-1; possible D gene TRBD1, 6 bases. CDR1 SEHNR and CDR2 FQNEAQ come from the germline V gene (reference sequence). The CDR3 totals 15 residues. Between the trimmed V and J ends, which lost 6 bases and 1 base, there was a span of 15 bases. In nucleotides, the CDR3 is TGTGCCAGCAGTCAAATAAGCAGGGGGAACACTGAAGCTTTCTTT. Protein sequence: CASSQISRGNTEAFF.

The V gene is TRBV15, the J gene TRBJ2-3; D may be TRBD1 or TRBD2 (5 bases each). The V end lost 0 bases, the J end lost 5 bases, and 21 bases lay between the germline ends. Germline values: CDR1 LNHNV, CDR2 YYDKDF (reference sequence). The CDR3 consists of 18 residues. The CDR3: CATSRDPTWWGSEDTQYF. In nucleotides, the CDR3 is TGTGCCACCAGCAGAGATCCTACTTGGTGGGGGTCCGAAGATACGCAGTATTTT.

The V gene is TRBV7-2, the J gene TRBJ2-3; D not resolved. The germline gives CDR1 SGHTA, CDR2 FQGNSA. V was cut by 5 bases and J by 2 bases, with 14 bases left in between. The CDR3 covers 15 residues. The CDR3 region is CASSHDGRSTDTQYF. CDR3 nucleotides: TGTGCCAGCAGCCACGACGGGCGGTCCACAGATACGCAGTATTTT. Full variable domain (outside the CDR3, taken from reference TRBV7-2 and TRBJ2-3): GAGVSQSPSNKVTEKGKDVELRCDPISGHTALYWYRQSLGQGLEFLIYFQGNSAPDKSGLPSDRFSAERTGGSVSTLTIQRTQQEDSAVYLCASSHDGRSTDTQYFGPGTRLTVL.

The rearrangement joins TRBV12-3 or TRBV12-4 to TRBJ2-7, with a possible D match to TRBD2 (6 bases). This CDR3 region has 14 residues. The germline V and J ends were trimmed by 5 bases and 5 bases, with 16 bases remaining between them. In DNA form, the CDR3 reads TGTGCCAGCAGTCCGGACGGGGGACCCCACGAGCAGTACTTC. Its translation is CASSPDGGPHEQYF.

The CDR3 sequence is CASSLATTGRPDTQYF. The CDR3 DNA is TGCGCCAGCAGCTTGGCCACAACAGGGAGGCCAGATACGCAGTATTTT. The rearrangement links TRBV5-1 to TRBJ2-3; D may correspond to TRBD1 or TRBD2 (6 bases each). The CDR3 covers 16 residues. CDR1 is SGHRS and CDR2 is YFSETQ in the germline V gene. Trimming left V 0 bases short and J 4 bases short, with 15 bases between.

This clonotype was counted between two and nine times. The rearrangement joins TRBV4-3 to TRBJ1-4; a weak D match, TRBD1 (5 bases). The germline V and J ends were trimmed by 0 bases and 3 bases, with 17 bases remaining between them. Germline CDR1 LGHNA, CDR2 YSLEER. This CDR3 has 18 amino acids. CDR3 nucleotide sequence: TGCGCCAGCAGCCAAGATCCGGCCTTGGCCAGGGCTAATGAAAAACTGTTTTTT. Amino acid sequence: CASSQDPALARANEKLFF.

The genes are TRBV20-1 and TRBJ2-7; D not certain. This CDR3 is 15 amino acids long. CDR1 is DFQATT and CDR2 is SNEGSKA in the germline V gene (reference sequence). Trimming cost V 0 bases and J 0 bases, with 12 bases left between them. The CDR3: CSARDLDRSSYEQYF. For the CDR3, the DNA is TGCAGTGCTAGAGATCTGGACCGTAGCTCCTACGAGCAGTACTTC.

The chain uses TRBV28 and TRBJ2-1; TRBD1 matches at 8 bases. This CDR3 spans 16 amino acids. V lost 4 bases, J lost 4 bases, and 9 bases stayed unmatched. Germline loops: CDR1 MDHEN, CDR2 SYDVKM. The CDR3 DNA follows: TGTGCCAGCAGTTCGGCTACAGGGGGACCTTACAATGAGCAGTTCTTC. Translating gives CASSSATGGPYNEQFF.

This clonotype was detected once. This chain joins TRBV7-3 and TRBJ2-1; D might be TRBD1 (7 bases). CDR1 is SGHTA and CDR2 is FQGTGA in the germline V gene. V was cut by 5 bases and J by 9 bases, with 17 bases left in between. CDR3 length: 14 amino acids. CDR3 DNA sequence: TGTGCCAGCAGCCCCAAGACCCAGGGGGGTGAGCAGTTCTTC. This translates into CASSPKTQGGEQFF.

The rearrangement uses TRBV18 and TRBJ1-6; no definite D call. This CDR3 is 12 amino acids long. Germline V gene sequence: CDR1 KGHSH, CDR2 LQKENI. The V end was cut by 1 base, the J end by 11 bases, with 6 bases between. CDR3 sequence (DNA): TGTGCCAGCTCACCACGAAGTCCACCCCTCCACTTT. Protein: CASSPRSPPLHF.

V usage is TRBV20-1 and J usage is TRBJ2-2; D remains unclear. With 6 bases removed from V and 0 bases from J, the gap between germline ends came to 14 bases. Germline CDR1 DFQATT, CDR2 SNEGSKA (reference sequence). The CDR3 totals 15 residues. This CDR3 is CSASVGRANTGELFF. The CDR3 DNA is TGCAGTGCCAGCGTAGGACGGGCGAACACCGGGGAGCTGTTTTTT.

V gene TRBV6-5 combines with J gene TRBJ2-5; tentative D call: TRBD2 (5 bases). From germline, CDR1 is MNHEY and CDR2 SVGAGI. Trimming took off 4 bases at V and 1 base at J, with 13 bases between the two ends. This CDR3 spans 15 amino acids. CDR3 coding DNA: TGTGCCAGCAGTTCCCGGACGGGGATCCAAGAGACCCAGTACTTC. Protein: CASSSRTGIQETQYF.

The rearrangement uses TRBV27 and TRBJ2-4, with D perhaps TRBD1 or TRBD2 (5 bases each). This CDR3 is built from 17 residues. Trimming removed 5 bases from V and 0 bases from J, with 17 bases in between. Germline values: CDR1 MNHEY, CDR2 SMNVEV (reference sequence). In nucleotides, the CDR3 is TGTGCCAGCAGTCCCTCGGGGCCCTTCAGAGCCAAAAACATTCAGTACTTC. Amino acid sequence: CASSPSGPFRAKNIQYF.